Listed below are T cell receptor beta chains from one sample, sequenced in a study of Tregs in tolerant kidney transplant recipients. The data were produced by immunoSEQ multiplex PCR, yet TCRdb's version contains in-frame clones alone and is incomplete. The sample records 110,000 or so clones, around 94% being singletons. The source material was CD4+ T cells from blood. The receptor source for this set is a human donor in good health. Both conserved end residues are part of each CDR3. A D gene is named only where the DNA matches it firmly. Part of the rows lack a size; the others show once, few, many or a class for expanded clones.

-	-	TRBV30	TRBJ1-4	TGTGCCTGGAGTGTAAGGGGCCCCCGAGCGTTGGACGAAAAACTGTTTTTT	CAWSVRGPRALDEKLFF
TRBD1	-	TRBV19	TRBJ1-5	TGTGCCAGTAGTATACAACAGGGGGCTAATCAGCCCCAGCATTTT	CASSIQQGANQPQHF
-	-	TRBV4-1	TRBJ1-2	TGCGCCAGCAACGAACTATGGGGGTCACCTAACTATGGCTACACCTTC	CASNELWGSPNYGYTF
TRBD2	-	TRBV12-5	TRBJ2-1	TGTGCTAGTGGTTCCCGGGTAGCGGGGGCCTACAATGAGCAGTTCTTC	CASGSRVAGAYNEQFF
-	-	TRBV6-6	TRBJ2-1	TGTGCCAGCAGTTACTCGTCGGGCGGCGTACAGTTCTTC	CASSYSSGGVQFF
-	-	TRBV5-6	TRBJ2-3	TGTGCCAGCAGCCTCTTGGGTACTGGGGACTCCGATACGCAGTATTTT	CASSLLGTGDSDTQYF
-	-	TRBV18	TRBJ2-3	TGTGCCAGCTCACCGGGGGGAGATACGCAGTATTTT	CASSPGGDTQYF
-	once	TRBV4-1	TRBJ1-1	TGCGCCAGCAGCCAAGATCCAGCCACCTACACTGAAGCTTTCTTT	CASSQDPATYTEAFF
-	-	TRBV7-9	TRBJ1-2	TGTGCCAGCAGCCTTTTGGGGCTGGGTTATGGCTACACCTTC	CASSLLGLGYGYTF
TRBD1	-	TRBV18	TRBJ2-7	TGTGCCAGCTCCTCCGGGACAGGATTCCTACGACAGTACTTC	CASSSGTGFLRQYF
-	-	TRBV5-1	TRBJ2-7	TGCGCCAGCAGCTTGGGTCCGGGAGTCTACGAGCAGTACTTC	CASSLGPGVYEQYF
-	-	TRBV6-6	TRBJ1-1	TGTGCCAGCAGTTACTCGATTCTAACTGAAGCTTTCTTT	CASSYSILTEAFF
TRBD1	-	TRBV9	TRBJ2-1	TGTGCCGGAGGACAGGGGCCGGCGAATGAGCAGTTCTTC	CAGGQGPANEQFF
TRBD2	-	TRBV10-3	TRBJ2-1	TGTGCCATCAGTGGTCGACTAGCGGGGGCGAGCTCCTACAATGAGCAGTTCTTC	CAISGRLAGASSYNEQFF
-	-	TRBV6-5	TRBJ1-5	TGTGCCAGCAGCCACCGTAGTCAGCCCCAGCATTTT	CASSHRSQPQHF
-	-	TRBV6-5	TRBJ2-7	TGTGCCAGCAGTTACCAAGGTTCAACCTACGAGCAGTACTTC	CASSYQGSTYEQYF
-	once	TRBV11-2	TRBJ2-7	TGTGCCAGCAGCTTAGGTCAATCAGGCGAGCAGTACTTC	CASSLGQSGEQYF
-	-	TRBV10-2	TRBJ1-1	TGCGCCAGCAGTCACAGTAAATTCAGGGCTGAAGCTTTCTTT	CASSHSKFRAEAFF
-	-	TRBV5-4	TRBJ1-2	TGTGCCAGCAGCGTGGACCCGAATAGGGCCTATGGCTACACCTTC	CASSVDPNRAYGYTF
-	-	TRBV2	TRBJ2-4	TGTGCCAGTAGAGGTTTCGGGGGCGCTAGGGGTGGGGCCAAAAACATTCAGTACTTC	CASRGFGGARGGAKNIQYF
TRBD2	-	TRBV6-6	TRBJ2-3	TGTGCCAGCAGTTATGGGGGGGGACGCACAGATACGCAGTATTTT	CASSYGGGRTDTQYF
TRBD1	-	TRBV15	TRBJ1-1	TGTGCCACCAGCAGAGATGGGACAGAGAACACTGAAGCTTTCTTT	CATSRDGTENTEAFF
-	-	TRBV6-5	TRBJ2-7	TGTGCCAGCAGTCAGCCCCCGGAGTACGAGCAGTACTTC	CASSQPPEYEQYF
-	-	TRBV14	TRBJ2-2	TGTGCCAGCAGCCTTTTAGAGGGCCGGGCGCACACCGGGGAGCTGTTTTTT	CASSLLEGRAHTGELFF
-	-	TRBV14	TRBJ2-5	TGTGCCAGCAGCCAAACTAGAGAAGAGACCCAGTACTTC	CASSQTREETQYF
-	-	TRBV23-1	TRBJ2-3	TGCGCCAGCAGTCAAATCCCAGATACGCAGTATTTT	CASSQIPDTQYF
-	-	TRBV9	TRBJ2-3	TGTGCCAGCAGCGTAGATGCCCGGGGTACAGATACGCAGTATTTT	CASSVDARGTDTQYF
TRBD1	-	TRBV25-1	TRBJ1-2	TGTGCCAGCAGTGAAATTGGGACAGCTCCTAACTATGGCTACACCTTC	CASSEIGTAPNYGYTF
TRBD1	once	TRBV2	TRBJ2-5	TGTGCCAGCAGCGTTGGGCGGGGGACAGGGAAAGAGACCCAGTACTTC	CASSVGRGTGKETQYF
-	-	TRBV7-8	TRBJ2-3	TGTGCCAGCAGCTTAGGTCTAGGGGGGGATACGCAGTATTTT	CASSLGLGGDTQYF
TRBD2	-	TRBV10-3	TRBJ2-7	TGTGCCATCAGCCTAGCGGGGGCCCTCTCTGAGCAGTACTTC	CAISLAGALSEQYF
-	-	TRBV4-1	TRBJ2-2	TGCGCCAGCAGCCAAGATCGGTTAGGGAATGGGGAGCTGTTTTTT	CASSQDRLGNGELFF
-	-	TRBV10-3	TRBJ2-5	TGTGCCATCAGTGAGTCGGGGACTTTAGGTACCCAGTACTTC	CAISESGTLGTQYF
TRBD1	-	TRBV5-5	TRBJ1-5	TGTGCCAGCAGTTTGGGGACAGGGGAGCCCCAGCATTTT	CASSLGTGEPQHF
-	-	TRBV19	TRBJ1-1	TGTGCCAGTAGTGCCCGGCAGAACACTGAAGCTTTCTTT	CASSARQNTEAFF
TRBD1	-	TRBV6-6	TRBJ2-7	TGTGCCAGCACTAAACCCGGGACAGGGGGTTGGGAGCAGTACTTC	CASTKPGTGGWEQYF
-	-	TRBV9	TRBJ1-3	TGTGCCAGCAGCGTAGGACAGGCAAACTCTGGAAACACCATATATTTT	CASSVGQANSGNTIYF
-	-	TRBV2	TRBJ1-2	TGTGCCAGCAGTCGGGACTTTAACTATGGCTACACCTTC	CASSRDFNYGYTF
-	-	TRBV5-6	TRBJ1-5	TGTGCCAGCAGCTCTGTTCGGACGAGGAGTCAGCCCCAGCATTTT	CASSSVRTRSQPQHF